The rows below give T cell receptor beta chains drawn from one sample of a study of blood T cells in healthy people across ages. TCRdb re-derived calls from the 5' RACE reads in MiXCR, one entry per CDR3 protein. The sample has 1.5 million to 2 million distinct CDR3 sequences; approximately 28% are singletons. Sequenced input: blood. Receptor source: a woman aged 30 to 39 in good health. The CDR3 runs from the conserved cysteine through the conserved F or W. D genes are given only for firm matches. Rows give clone size only sometimes, using once, few, many, or a class for an expanded clone.

>NA|TRBV29-1|TRBJ1-2|NA|12
TGCAACGTTGATGAGAATAACTATGGCTACACCTTC
CNVDENNYGYTF
>NA|TRBV10-3|TRBJ2-3|TRBD2|18
TGTGCCATCAGTGAGTCGTCTAGCGGGAGGCGAAAAACAGATACGCAGTATTTT
CAISESSSGRRKTDTQYF
>NA|TRBV6-5|TRBJ2-1|TRBD2|15
TGTGCCAGCAGTTACGGGAGCGGGGGCTGGGGTGAGCAGTTCTTC
CASSYGSGGWGEQFF
>NA|TRBV20-1|TRBJ2-2|TRBD2|14
TGCAGTGCTAGGGGACTAGCGGGTGCCGGGGAGCTGTTTTTT
CSARGLAGAGELFF
>few|TRBV20-1|TRBJ1-1|NA|14
TGCAGTGCTAGGGTGACTGGGGGAGGCACTGAAGCTTTCTTT
CSARVTGGGTEAFF
>many|TRBV4-1|TRBJ2-1|TRBD1|19
TGCGCCAGCAGCCCGGACAGGGCGGTCACCTCCAGCTCCTACAATGAGCAGTTCTTC
CASSPDRAVTSSSYNEQFF
>NA|TRBV14|TRBJ2-7|TRBD2|15
TGTGCCACCTACCTAGTACTAGCGGGAGGTTACGAGCAGTACTTC
CATYLVLAGGYEQYF
>NA|TRBV11-2|TRBJ2-7|NA|17
TGTGCCAGCAGCCCCCGGGCCCGGGGGCAGAAAACCTACGAGCAGTACTTC
CASSPRARGQKTYEQYF
>NA|TRBV2|TRBJ2-2|TRBD2|15
TGTGCCAGCAGGACCGGGACTAACTTTGGCGGGGAGCTGTTTTTT
CASRTGTNFGGELFF
>NA|TRBV28|TRBJ2-3|TRBD1|17
TGTGCCAGCAGTTTGGGTTTACAGGGGGCATTCACAGATACGCAGTATTTT
CASSLGLQGAFTDTQYF
>many|TRBV10-1|TRBJ2-7|NA|13
TGCGCCAGCAGTGAGTCGAGGAGGGGCGAGCAGTACTTC
CASSESRRGEQYF
>few|TRBV6-1|TRBJ2-7|TRBD2|16
TGTGCCAGCAGTGAAGCGCTTGGGAGGGGAGGCTACGAGCAGTACTTC
CASSEALGRGGYEQYF
>NA|TRBV7-2|TRBJ1-2|NA|13
TGTGCCAGCAACTCAGGACCCAACTATGGCTACACCTTC
CASNSGPNYGYTF
>few|TRBV20-1|TRBJ2-7|TRBD1|13
TGCAGTGCTAGAGCCAGACAGGGTTACGAGCAGTACTTC
CSARARQGYEQYF
>NA|TRBV7-3|TRBJ2-5|TRBD2|15
TGTGCCAGCAGCCAGGGACTAAAGCTGGGAGAGACCCAGTACTTC
CASSQGLKLGETQYF
>few|TRBV5-1|TRBJ1-1|NA|14
TGCGCCAGCTCGGACGGATCTATGAACACTGAAGCTTTCTTT
CASSDGSMNTEAFF
>many|TRBV5-1|TRBJ2-3|NA|13
TGTGCCAGCAGCTTACAGCTCACAGATACGCAGTATTTT
CASSLQLTDTQYF
>NA|TRBV12-3/TRBV12-4|TRBJ2-1|NA|15
TGTGCCAGCAGTTTCGAGAGCAATCCCCTCGGAGAGCAGTTCTTC
CASSFESNPLGEQFF
>NA|TRBV18|TRBJ2-7|TRBD2|16
TGTGCCAGCACACCAGGGGCTAGCGGGAGATCGGACGAGCAGTACTTC
CASTPGASGRSDEQYF
>NA|TRBV20-1|TRBJ2-1|TRBD2|15
TGCAGTGCTCCACCTCCCGGACTAGCGGACAATGAGCAGTTCTTC
CSAPPPGLADNEQFF
>NA|TRBV20-1|TRBJ2-3|TRBD1|14
TGCAGTGCGGGGGGACAGGGGTTCACAGATACGCAGTATTTT
CSAGGQGFTDTQYF
>NA|TRBV6-2/TRBV6-3|TRBJ2-4|NA|14
TGTGCCAGCACTAAGAACCGGGACCTAGGCATTCAGTACTTC
CASTKNRDLGIQYF
>few|TRBV20-1|TRBJ2-2|TRBD1|16
TGCAGTGCTAGAGAAAGAACAGGGGTGGTCACCGGGGAGCTGTTTTTT
CSARERTGVVTGELFF
>NA|TRBV6-5|TRBJ1-3|NA|16
TGTGCCAGCAGTACGGGGGGGGCAGGCTCTGGAAACACCATATATTTT
CASSTGGAGSGNTIYF
>NA|TRBV7-7|TRBJ2-5|NA|13
TGTGCCAGCAGCTGGAATCAGGCGGAGACCCAGTACTTC
CASSWNQAETQYF
>many|TRBV5-5|TRBJ1-2|NA|14
TGTGCCAGCTTCATCCAACCCGAGTACTATGGCTACACCTTC
CASFIQPEYYGYTF
>NA|TRBV29-1|TRBJ2-2|NA|13
TGCAGCGTTGCTCCTAGATACACCGGGGAGCTGTTTTTT
CSVAPRYTGELFF
>NA|TRBV5-4|TRBJ2-2|TRBD1|16
TGTGCCAGCAGCAAAGACAGGGGGTCTAACACCGGGGAGCTGTTTTTT
CASSKDRGSNTGELFF
>NA|TRBV5-6|TRBJ1-4|NA|14
TGTGCCAGCAGCCCTCGGGGACTGTCTGAAAAACTGTTTTTT
CASSPRGLSEKLFF
>NA|TRBV6-6|TRBJ1-2|NA|14
TGTGCCAGCAGTTACAAAAAGACACCCTATGGCTACACCTTC
CASSYKKTPYGYTF
>few|TRBV7-2|TRBJ1-1|NA|13
TGTGCCAGCAGTTTCGCCAGGAACACTGAAGCTTTCTTT
CASSFARNTEAFF
>few|TRBV10-2|TRBJ2-3|NA|16
TGCGCCAGCAGTGTCCTCGGGACGACCCTCACAGATACGCAGTATTTT
CASSVLGTTLTDTQYF
>few|TRBV3-1|TRBJ2-5|NA|14
TGTGCCAGCAGCCAAGATTTGACACAAGAGACCCAGTACTTC
CASSQDLTQETQYF
>many|TRBV29-1|TRBJ2-7|NA|14
TGCAGCGTCCCCTCGGACGGCCATAGCTCCGAGCAGTACTTC
CSVPSDGHSSEQYF
>few|TRBV18|TRBJ2-7|NA|13
TGTGCCAGCTCACATGCCGTCCAGTACGAGCAGTACTTC
CASSHAVQYEQYF
>few|TRBV5-1|TRBJ2-7|NA|19
TGCGCCAGCAGCTTGGCAACCTCACACCACCAGGGACGGACCTACGAGCAGTACTTC
CASSLATSHHQGRTYEQYF
>NA|TRBV18|TRBJ2-5|NA|15
TGTGCCAGCTCACCGGTAGGACTTGAACAAGAGACCCAGTACTTC
CASSPVGLEQETQYF
>few|TRBV30|TRBJ2-4|NA|12
TGTGCCTGGAGTGTACAGATCCCCATTCAGTACTTC
CAWSVQIPIQYF
>few|TRBV29-1|TRBJ2-2|NA|15
TGCAGCGTTGAAGAAAGGCGGCAACACACCGGGGAGCTGTTTTTT
CSVEERRQHTGELFF